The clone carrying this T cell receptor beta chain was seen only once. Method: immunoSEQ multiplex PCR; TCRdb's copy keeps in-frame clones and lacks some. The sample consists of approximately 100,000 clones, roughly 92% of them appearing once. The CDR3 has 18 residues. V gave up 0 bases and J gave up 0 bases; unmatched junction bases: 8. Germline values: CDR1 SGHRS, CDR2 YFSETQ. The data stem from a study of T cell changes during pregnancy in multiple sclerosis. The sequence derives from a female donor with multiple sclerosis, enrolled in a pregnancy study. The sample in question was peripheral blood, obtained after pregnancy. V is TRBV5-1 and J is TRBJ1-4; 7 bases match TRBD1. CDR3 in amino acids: CASSLGGTAKTTNEKLFF. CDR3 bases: TGCGCCAGCAGCTTGGGCGGGACAGCAAAAACAACTAATGAAAAACTGTTTTTT.